This is a list of T cell receptor beta chains from one sample in a study of CD8 T cells in ankylosing spondylitis. One entry per CDR3 protein, called by TCRdb with MiXCR from the 5' RACE reads. The table has a few hundred thousand distinct CDR3 sequences, over 15% seen once; the top ten hold approximately 33%. The sample comprised blood, either unsorted or a sorted T cell fraction (not recorded which). Source of these receptors: a male donor with ankylosing spondylitis or in good health (not recorded which). CDR3s include the opening cysteine and the closing phenylalanine or tryptophan. A D gene is named only where the DNA matches it firmly. Some rows have no size entry. The others give once, few or many, or a class for an expanded clone.

v_gene,d_gene,abundance,j_gene,CDR3nt,CDR3aa
TRBV5-6,TRBD2,.,TRBJ2-1,TGTGCCAGCAGCTTGGAGGCGGGAGGGCCCCATGAGCAGTTCTTC,CASSLEAGGPHEQFF
TRBV29-1,.,few,TRBJ2-1,TGCAGCGTTGGAGGGGTCTCGAGGGAGTGGTCCTACAATGAGCAGTTCTTC,CSVGGVSREWSYNEQFF
TRBV7-3,.,.,TRBJ2-7,TGTGCCAGCAGCTCATCGGGACTCACGTCCGAGGAGCAGTACTTC,CASSSSGLTSEEQYF
TRBV2,TRBD1,.,TRBJ2-7,TGTGCCAGCAGCGACGACAGGGCCTCCTACGAGCAGTACTTC,CASSDDRASYEQYF
TRBV27,.,many,TRBJ1-1,TGTGCCAGCCACGACGTATTGGCCAATGAAGCTTTCTTT,CASHDVLANEAFF
TRBV19,.,.,TRBJ2-7,TGTGCCAGTAGTATAGCTGGGGACTCCGCCTACGAGCAGTACTTC,CASSIAGDSAYEQYF
TRBV6-1,.,.,TRBJ1-5,TGTGCCAGCAGTGAGGTAAATGGGGGAAGAAGGAGCAATCAGCCCCAGCATTTT,CASSEVNGGRRSNQPQHF
TRBV7-2,TRBD2,.,TRBJ2-7,TGTGCCAGCAGGGGGGTAGCGGGAGGCTCCTACGAGCAGTACTTC,CASRGVAGGSYEQYF
TRBV27,.,few,TRBJ2-5,TGTGCCAGCAGCTGGAACCTCCAAGAGACCCAGTACTTC,CASSWNLQETQYF
TRBV12-3/TRBV12-4,.,many,TRBJ2-7,TGTGCCAGCAGCCAGCTAGAGGGCGCCTACGAGCAGTACTTC,CASSQLEGAYEQYF
TRBV6-1,.,many,TRBJ2-7,TGTGCCAGCAGTGAAGGTATGAACGAGCAGTACTTC,CASSEGMNEQYF
TRBV29-1,TRBD2,few,TRBJ2-3,TGCAGCGTTTGGCTAGCGGGAGGGGTCACAGATACGCAGTATTTT,CSVWLAGGVTDTQYF
TRBV4-1,TRBD2,.,TRBJ2-7,TGCGCCAGCAGCCAAGTTCTGGCTAGCGGGACAACCTACGAGCAGTACTTC,CASSQVLASGTTYEQYF
TRBV4-3,TRBD2,.,TRBJ2-2,TGCGCCAGCAGCCCCGGACTAGCGGCCGGGGAGCTGTTTTTT,CASSPGLAAGELFF
TRBV15,.,many,TRBJ2-1,TGTGCCACCAGCAGAGACATCTCCTACAATGAGCAGTTCTTC,CATSRDISYNEQFF
TRBV10-3,TRBD2,.,TRBJ2-3,TGTGCCATCAGTGAGTTTAGCGGGATTTACACAGATACGCAGTATTTT,CAISEFSGIYTDTQYF
TRBV7-2,.,few,TRBJ2-7,TGTGCCAGCACCAACCGGGACAAGGCCTACGAGCAGTACTTC,CASTNRDKAYEQYF
TRBV4-1,.,few,TRBJ2-2,TGCGCCAGCAGCCATAGAGCCGGGACTGGGGTCGCCGGGGAGCTGTTTTTT,CASSHRAGTGVAGELFF
TRBV2,TRBD1,many,TRBJ1-1,TGTGCCACCGCATCACAGGGGAGTTGGTGGATGAACACTGAAGCTTTCTTT,CATASQGSWWMNTEAFF
TRBV28,.,.,TRBJ2-7,TGTGCCAGCAGCCAGAGGACGCTTGAGGGGGAGCAGTACTTC,CASSQRTLEGEQYF
TRBV4-3,.,many,TRBJ2-5,TGCGCCAGCAGCCAAGATATGTCCCTGGACGGAGAGACCCAGTACTTC,CASSQDMSLDGETQYF
TRBV7-9,.,many,TRBJ2-7,TGTGCCAGCAGCTTCGAGGACTCCTCCTACGAGCAGTACTTC,CASSFEDSSYEQYF
TRBV7-3,.,few,TRBJ1-1,TGTGCCAGCAGCTTATCGGACAGCATGAACACTGAAGCTTTCTTT,CASSLSDSMNTEAFF
TRBV9,.,few,TRBJ2-7,TGTGCCAGTTCCGGGATTACCTACGAGCAGTACTTC,CASSGITYEQYF
TRBV5-5,.,many,TRBJ2-3,TGTGCCAGCAGCCGAACAACAGATACGCAGTATTTT,CASSRTTDTQYF
TRBV6-5,.,few,TRBJ2-7,TGTGCCAGCAGTTACTTACAGGTGTCTCCCTACGAGCAGTACTTC,CASSYLQVSPYEQYF
TRBV12-3/TRBV12-4,.,.,TRBJ2-1,TGTGCCAGCAGTTTATGGTCTAGTAGTTATGGCGATGAGCAGTTCTTC,CASSLWSSSYGDEQFF
TRBV7-2,.,.,TRBJ2-5,TGTGCCAGCAGCTCTGGGGCCGAGACCCAGTACTTC,CASSSGAETQYF
TRBV15,.,few,TRBJ1-6,TGTGCCACCAGCAGAGATCTAATGGGAAATTCACCCCTCCACTTT,CATSRDLMGNSPLHF
TRBV21-1,.,many,TRBJ1-5,TGTGCCAGCAGCAAGCCCCCGAGGACCTGGGTTAGCAATCAGCCCCAGCATTTT,CASSKPPRTWVSNQPQHF
TRBV7-9,.,once,TRBJ2-5,TGTGCCAGCAGCATGACAGTGCAAGAGACCCAGTACTTC,CASSMTVQETQYF
TRBV12-3/TRBV12-4,.,many,TRBJ2-7,TGTGCCAGCAGTTTCGGACTGACCTACGAGCAGTACTTC,CASSFGLTYEQYF
TRBV20-1,.,many,TRBJ2-1,TGCAGTGCTAACTGGGACGATGAGATTGAGCAGTTCTTC,CSANWDDEIEQFF
TRBV6-1,.,.,TRBJ2-5,TGTGCCGTCAAAGGGCCTGACAAATGGGAGACCCAGTACTTC,CAVKGPDKWETQYF
TRBV6-5,.,.,TRBJ2-6,TGTGCCAGCAGTTACTCACAGCTCCAACCTTTATCTGGGGCCAACGTCCTGACTTTC,CASSYSQLQPLSGANVLTF
TRBV29-1,.,few,TRBJ2-1,TGCAGCGTTGCTGAGACTATCAATGAGCAGTTCTTC,CSVAETINEQFF
TRBV9,TRBD1,many,TRBJ1-1,TGTGCCAGCAGCGTAGCGGGAGGGACAGACGAAGCTTTCTTT,CASSVAGGTDEAFF
TRBV6-2/TRBV6-3,TRBD1,few,TRBJ2-3,TGTGCCAGCAGTTACTCGATGCCCCCGGGACAGTATTCAAGAGGCACAGATACGCAGTATTTT,CASSYSMPPGQYSRGTDTQYF
TRBV3-1,TRBD2,.,TRBJ2-6,TGTGCCAGCTGCTCGGCCGATAGCGGGAGGACCGGGGCCAACGTCCTGACTTTC,CASCSADSGRTGANVLTF
TRBV29-1,.,many,TRBJ2-1,TGCAGCGTTGACTCCGTTCTCGTAACTAGTTTCGATGAGCAGTTCTTC,CSVDSVLVTSFDEQFF
TRBV20-1,.,few,TRBJ1-4,TGCAGTGCACCTAACAGGGCCGTTTGGGAAAAACTGTTTTTT,CSAPNRAVWEKLFF
TRBV4-2,TRBD2,few,TRBJ2-1,TGTGCCAGCAGCCAAGCTGCCTCGGCGGGAGGATCAAATGAGCAGTTCTTC,CASSQAASAGGSNEQFF
TRBV7-3,.,few,TRBJ2-7,TGTGCCAGCAGCTTATTATCCGGGACCTACGAGCAGTACTTC,CASSLLSGTYEQYF
TRBV7-9,.,few,TRBJ2-7,TGTGCCAGCAGCTTAGTAGCGTCAGGCGCCTACGAGCAGTACTTC,CASSLVASGAYEQYF
TRBV14,TRBD2,.,TRBJ2-1,TGTGCCAGCAGCGGCCCGGGACTAGCGTACAATGAGCAGTTCTTC,CASSGPGLAYNEQFF
TRBV7-2,.,few,TRBJ2-7,TGTGCCAGCAGCTTATTGGGAGAGGGCCACGAGCAGTACTTC,CASSLLGEGHEQYF
TRBV12-3/TRBV12-4,.,many,TRBJ2-3,TGTGCCAGCCCAACCAACCCAGGGGCTAGCGGAGATACGCAGTATTTT,CASPTNPGASGDTQYF
TRBV4-3,TRBD1,many,TRBJ2-1,TGCGCCAGCAGCCAAGTCCCCGGGACAGAGGACAATGAGCAGTTCTTC,CASSQVPGTEDNEQFF
TRBV4-1,.,few,TRBJ2-3,TGCGCCAGCAGCCAAGATTCAACTATTACAGATACGCAGTATTTT,CASSQDSTITDTQYF
TRBV29-1,.,few,TRBJ2-5,TGCAGCGTTGAAGGAGGGGTGGATACAGAGACCCAGTACTTC,CSVEGGVDTETQYF